This entry features one T cell receptor (beta chain) sequence. Being free of ophthalmopathy for 18 months of follow-up defined stable hyperthyroidism. Trimming took 5 bases from V and 8 from J, leaving 15 bases between them. The CDR3 contains 13 residues. The data were taken from a study of Graves' ophthalmopathy and Graves' hyperthyroidism. Amplifying from RNA transcripts, the study obtained TCR beta CDR3 regions. The library came from an HTBI-primed first-round RT-PCR and a second-round multiplex PCR. Each CDR3 protein is one row after TCRdb ran MiXCR on the multiplex PCR reads. The sample has hundreds of thousands of distinct CDR3 sequences; over 20% are singletons.

V is TRBV12-3 or TRBV12-4 and J is TRBJ1-2; D is unclear. The receptor was derived from a woman under 30 with stable Graves' hyperthyroidism. The specimen was peripheral blood. The CDR3 sequence: CASSHGRVKGYTF. The CDR3 coding sequence is TGTGCCAGCAGTCACGGGAGGGTTAAGGGCTACACCTTC.